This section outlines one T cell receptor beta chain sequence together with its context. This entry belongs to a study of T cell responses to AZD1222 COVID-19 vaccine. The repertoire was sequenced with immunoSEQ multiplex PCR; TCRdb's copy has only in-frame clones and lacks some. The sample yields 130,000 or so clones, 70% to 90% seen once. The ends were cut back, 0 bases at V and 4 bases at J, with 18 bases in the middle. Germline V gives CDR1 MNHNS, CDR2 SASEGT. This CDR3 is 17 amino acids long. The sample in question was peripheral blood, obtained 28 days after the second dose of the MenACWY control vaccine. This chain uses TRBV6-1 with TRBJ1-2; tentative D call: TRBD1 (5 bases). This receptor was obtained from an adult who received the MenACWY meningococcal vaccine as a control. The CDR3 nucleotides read TGTGCCAGCAGTGAAGCGTCCGGTGTCCACAGGCCCTATGGCTACACCTTC. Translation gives CASSEASGVHRPYGYTF.